This is a list of T cell receptor beta chains from one sample in a study of regulatory T cells in long-lasting Graves disease. TCRdb itself ran the multiplex PCR reads through MiXCR, one entry per CDR3 protein. Among about 220,000 distinct CDR3 sequences listed, around 19% were seen once. A further study also used this sample, focusing on T cells in Graves' hyperthyroidism and ophthalmopathy.

Sequencing was performed on peripheral blood mononuclear cells (PBMCs), taken at new diagnosis, from a patient treated with antithyroid drugs. Receptors originate from a woman younger than 45 with Graves disease. Both conserved end residues are part of each CDR3. Fields, in order: J gene, D gene, clone size, V gene, CDR3 protein, CDR3 DNA. The D gene is left open where the match is weak. Size is stated for part of the rows, as once, few or many counts, or as a class when the clone is expanded.

j_call: TRBJ2-1; d_call: TRBD2; clone_size: NA; v_call: TRBV6-2/TRBV6-3; cdr3_aa: CASSELAGVFNEQFF; cdr3_nt: TGTGCCAGCAGTGAACTAGCGGGAGTATTCAATGAGCAGTTCTTC
j_call: TRBJ1-1; d_call: NA; clone_size: few; v_call: TRBV10-1; cdr3_aa: CASKAGPNTEAFF; cdr3_nt: TGCGCCAGCAAGGCAGGCCCGAACACTGAAGCTTTCTTT
j_call: TRBJ1-4; d_call: NA; clone_size: NA; v_call: TRBV4-2; cdr3_aa: CASSQGDIEKLVF; cdr3_nt: TGTGCCAGCAGCCAAGGAGATATCGAAAAACTGGTTTTT
j_call: TRBJ1-1; d_call: TRBD1; clone_size: many; v_call: TRBV5-1; cdr3_aa: CASRPGGAGNTEAFF; cdr3_nt: TGCGCCAGCAGGCCAGGGGGCGCCGGGAACACTGAAGCTTTCTTT
j_call: TRBJ2-3; d_call: NA; clone_size: many; v_call: TRBV28; cdr3_aa: CASSLPTADTQYF; cdr3_nt: TGTGCCAGCAGTTTACCTACCGCGGATACGCAGTATTTT
j_call: TRBJ2-1; d_call: TRBD2; clone_size: many; v_call: TRBV11-1; cdr3_aa: CASSRAGTYNEQFF; cdr3_nt: TGTGCCAGCAGTCGAGCGGGAACCTACAATGAGCAGTTCTTC
j_call: TRBJ1-2; d_call: TRBD1; clone_size: many; v_call: TRBV5-1; cdr3_aa: CASSSTGGIYGYTF; cdr3_nt: TGCGCCAGCAGCTCGACAGGGGGGATCTATGGCTACACCTTC
j_call: TRBJ2-5; d_call: NA; clone_size: many; v_call: TRBV9; cdr3_aa: CASSLGTQTWGETQYF; cdr3_nt: TGTGCCAGCTCCCTCGGGACTCAAACCTGGGGAGAGACCCAGTACTTC
j_call: TRBJ1-1; d_call: NA; clone_size: many; v_call: TRBV6-2/TRBV6-3; cdr3_aa: CASSSPGRRPEAFF; cdr3_nt: TGTGCCAGCAGTTCCCCCGGGCGGAGACCCGAAGCTTTCTTT
j_call: TRBJ2-5; d_call: TRBD1; clone_size: NA; v_call: TRBV15; cdr3_aa: CATSPGTGARGETQYF; cdr3_nt: TGTGCCACCAGCCCCGGGACAGGGGCCCGGGGAGAGACCCAGTACTTC
j_call: TRBJ2-3; d_call: NA; clone_size: few; v_call: TRBV19; cdr3_aa: CASCATSAADTQYF; cdr3_nt: TGTGCCAGTTGTGCGACTAGTGCGGCAGATACGCAGTATTTT
j_call: TRBJ1-1; d_call: TRBD1; clone_size: few; v_call: TRBV18; cdr3_aa: CASSPPPQGAEAFF; cdr3_nt: TGTGCCAGCTCACCACCCCCGCAGGGGGCTGAAGCTTTCTTT
j_call: TRBJ2-7; d_call: NA; clone_size: many; v_call: TRBV28; cdr3_aa: CASNVGLGEQYF; cdr3_nt: TGTGCCAGTAACGTCGGGCTAGGGGAGCAGTACTTC
j_call: TRBJ1-4; d_call: NA; clone_size: NA; v_call: TRBV7-9; cdr3_aa: CANSLAGAANEKLFF; cdr3_nt: TGTGCCAACAGCTTAGCGGGGGCGGCTAATGAAAAACTGTTTTTT
j_call: TRBJ1-4; d_call: NA; clone_size: many; v_call: TRBV28; cdr3_aa: CASRSWGGVKEKLFF; cdr3_nt: TGTGCCAGCAGATCATGGGGGGGAGTGAAGGAAAAACTGTTTTTT
j_call: TRBJ1-4; d_call: NA; clone_size: NA; v_call: TRBV2; cdr3_aa: CASSARRGGEKLFF; cdr3_nt: TGTGCCAGCAGTGCCCGCCGGGGAGGCGAAAAACTGTTTTTT
j_call: TRBJ1-2; d_call: TRBD1; clone_size: many; v_call: TRBV28; cdr3_aa: CASSPTGGGYGYTF; cdr3_nt: TGTGCCAGCAGCCCGACAGGGGGCGGCTATGGCTACACCTTC
j_call: TRBJ2-7; d_call: NA; clone_size: few; v_call: TRBV7-2; cdr3_aa: CASSLQRDEQYF; cdr3_nt: TGTGCCAGCAGCTTACAGCGGGACGAGCAGTACTTC
j_call: TRBJ2-5; d_call: NA; clone_size: many; v_call: TRBV29-1; cdr3_aa: CSVGAGQETQYF; cdr3_nt: TGCAGCGTTGGGGCAGGGCAAGAGACCCAGTACTTC
j_call: TRBJ2-3; d_call: TRBD2; clone_size: many; v_call: TRBV7-2; cdr3_aa: CASSLPGLAGGPADTQYF; cdr3_nt: TGTGCCAGCAGCTTACCGGGACTAGCGGGAGGGCCTGCCGATACGCAGTATTTT